These T cell receptor beta chains were read from a single sample in a study of identical twins. One entry per CDR3 protein, called by TCRdb with MiXCR from the 5' RACE reads. The sample lists 200,000 to 250,000 distinct CDR3 sequences, 5.5% to 8% seen once, with roughly 3.6% in the top ten. This same sample was also taken into another study, of yellow fever vaccine responses in identical twins.

Sequencing was performed on memory (CD45RO+) T cells sorted from blood. The origin of the receptors is a young woman in good health. CDR3s include the opening cysteine and the closing phenylalanine or tryptophan. The D gene is left open where the match is weak. Clone size is given for some rows only: seen once, a few or many times, or a class if the clone is expanded.

D	V	size	length	J	DNA	CDR3
-	TRBV7-6	-	15	TRBJ2-2	TGTGCCAGCAGCTCTAGGATGGTTGACACCGGGGAGCTGTTTTTT	CASSSRMVDTGELFF
-	TRBV12-3/TRBV12-4	many	15	TRBJ1-6	TGTGCCAGCAGGCGAGATTCCACTTATAATTCACCCCTCCACTTT	CASRRDSTYNSPLHF
-	TRBV10-3	many	11	TRBJ2-7	TGTGCCATCAGTGGTACTACCAAGCAGTACTTC	CAISGTTKQYF
-	TRBV27	few	16	TRBJ2-2	TGTGCCAGCAGTCCGTCCTACATCCCGAACACCGGGGAGCTGTTTTTT	CASSPSYIPNTGELFF
TRBD2	TRBV5-1	-	19	TRBJ2-1	TGCGCCAGCAGCTTGGTCAGGACTAGCGGGAGGGCCCCCTACAATGAGCAGTTCTTC	CASSLVRTSGRAPYNEQFF
TRBD2	TRBV5-6	many	15	TRBJ2-1	TGTGCCAGCAGCTTGCCTAGCGGGAGTTTGAATGAGCAGTTCTTC	CASSLPSGSLNEQFF
-	TRBV4-1	many	14	TRBJ2-7	TGCGCCAGCAGCCAAGAAGGCACCTCCTACGAGCAGTACTTC	CASSQEGTSYEQYF
-	TRBV20-1	-	13	TRBJ1-6	TGCAGTGCCGGCCGGGACCCAAATTCACCCCTCCACTTT	CSAGRDPNSPLHF
-	TRBV3-1	-	18	TRBJ2-7	TGTGCCAGCAGCCAAGGGGCTGTTGTTCGGACAGCAAGATCGGAGCAGTACTTC	CASSQGAVVRTARSEQYF
-	TRBV7-2	-	15	TRBJ1-1	TGTGCCAGCAGCTTAGAGGCCGGGTATCCAGGGGAAGCTTTCTTT	CASSLEAGYPGEAFF
-	TRBV6-6	many	12	TRBJ1-6	TGTGCCAGCAGGGAGGATAATTCACCCCTCCACTTT	CASREDNSPLHF
TRBD1	TRBV10-3	many	14	TRBJ2-5	TGTGCCATCAGTGAGTCAGGGGGCGAAGAGACCCAGTACTTC	CAISESGGEETQYF
-	TRBV6-2/TRBV6-3	few	17	TRBJ2-3	TGTGCCAGCAGTTACTTGCGCTTCCGAGAAAACACAGATACGCAGTATTTT	CASSYLRFRENTDTQYF
-	TRBV20-1	many	13	TRBJ2-2	TGCAGTGCTAGAGATTTTCCCACCGGGGAGCTGTTTTTT	CSARDFPTGELFF
-	TRBV20-1	many	16	TRBJ1-1	TGCAGTGCTAGAGAGCCGGGACGAGGCCCGAACACTGAAGCTTTCTTT	CSAREPGRGPNTEAFF
TRBD2	TRBV3-1	few	16	TRBJ2-1	TGTGCCAGCAGCCAGTTTCCACTAGCGGGAGATAATGAGCAGTTCTTC	CASSQFPLAGDNEQFF
-	TRBV2	many	14	TRBJ2-5	TGTGCCAGCAGTGAGAAGACAGGCCAAGAGACCCAGTACTTC	CASSEKTGQETQYF
-	TRBV12-3/TRBV12-4	many	15	TRBJ1-1	TGTGCCAGCACTGAGACAGGACTGATGAACACTGAAGCTTTCTTT	CASTETGLMNTEAFF
-	TRBV6-1	many	16	TRBJ1-5	TGTGCCAGCAGTGTGACATATCGGATGGGCAATCAGCCCCAGCATTTT	CASSVTYRMGNQPQHF
TRBD1	TRBV19	few	16	TRBJ2-4	TGCGCCAGTAGTATGGGACAGCAGCTAGCCAAAAACATTCAGTACTTC	CASSMGQQLAKNIQYF
-	TRBV19	-	14	TRBJ2-1	TGTGCCAGTACACTGGGTCAGGGTCGCAATGAGCAGTTCTTC	CASTLGQGRNEQFF
-	TRBV11-2	few	16	TRBJ2-7	TGTGCCAGCAGCCCCACGGCGGGCCCAACCTCCTACGAGCAGTACTTC	CASSPTAGPTSYEQYF
-	TRBV5-6	-	14	TRBJ1-1	TGTGCCAGCAGCTTCTTTCGGGGAAGCACTGAAGCTTTCTTT	CASSFFRGSTEAFF
TRBD1	TRBV10-2	few	15	TRBJ1-4	TGCGCCAGCTGGACAGGGATTACAACTAATGAAAAACTGTTTTTT	CASWTGITTNEKLFF
-	TRBV2	many	15	TRBJ1-1	TGTGCCAGCAGTGTATCGACAGCTTTGAACACTGAAGCTTTCTTT	CASSVSTALNTEAFF
TRBD1	TRBV27	-	14	TRBJ2-3	TGTGCCACCTCAGCCGGGACAGATGCAGATACGCAGTATTTT	CATSAGTDADTQYF
-	TRBV24-1	few	14	TRBJ1-2	TGTGCCACCAGTGAAGGGACGGGAAACTATGGCTACACCTTC	CATSEGTGNYGYTF
-	TRBV24-1	many	16	TRBJ2-1	TGTGCCACCAGTGATTTTGGGAGAACCCTCGACAATGAGCAGTTCTTC	CATSDFGRTLDNEQFF
TRBD2	TRBV5-1	few	16	TRBJ2-1	TGCGCCAGCAGCTCCCGCTCTAGCGGGGGGGCCGGGGAGCAGTTCTTC	CASSSRSSGGAGEQFF